The 20 T cell receptor beta chains presented below share a single source sample, sequenced in a study of OX40 agonist ivuxolimab in advanced cancers. Repertoires were generated with immunoSEQ multiplex PCR, while TCRdb's copy carries only in-frame clones and drops some. The repertoire holds fewer than 30,000 clones, with approximately 86% as singletons. Sequenced here: CD4+ or CD8+ T cells sorted from blood, sampled in a trial of the OX40 agonist ivuxolimab. Every receptor here comes from an adult with an advanced solid tumor such as melanoma, head and neck, liver or kidney cancer.

This chain uses TRBV28 with TRBJ2-7, with D unresolved. Germline V gene data show CDR1 as MDHEN and CDR2 as SYDVKM. The CDR3 sequence is 16 residues long. The V gene lost 3 bases and the J gene lost 5 bases, with 20 bases spanning the gap. The CDR3 sequence: CASSFTRASLRDEQYF. The CDR3 nucleotides are TGTGCCAGCAGTTTTACCCGGGCCTCCCTAAGGGACGAGCAGTACTTC.

V usage is TRBV4-3 and J usage is TRBJ2-7; no definite D call. The ends were cut back, 1 base at V and 3 bases at J, with 10 bases in the middle. The CDR3 contains 14 residues. CDR1 is LGHNA and CDR2 is YSLEER in the germline V gene. The CDR3 bases are TGCGCCAGCAGCCAAGCTGTCTCCTTCTACGAGCAGTACTTC. Amino acids: CASSQAVSFYEQYF.

This sequence joins TRBV9 and TRBJ1-1, with D perhaps TRBD1 (5 bases). V was pared by 4 bases and J by 4 bases, with 14 bases between. The CDR3 loop spans 14 amino acids. The germline V gene has CDR1 SGDLS and CDR2 YYNGEE. CDR3 in amino acids: CASSNPRVSTEAFF. The CDR3 DNA reads TGTGCCAGCAGCAACCCCAGGGTGAGCACTGAAGCTTTCTTT.

This chain links TRBV9 with TRBJ1-2; D unresolved. Per germline, CDR1 SGDLS and CDR2 YYNGEE. The CDR3 consists of 14 residues. The V gene lost 4 bases and the J gene lost 3 bases, with 13 bases spanning the gap. The CDR3 coding sequence is TGTGCCAGCAGCCGACCCGGGGTCTACTATGGCTACACCTTC. Translating gives CASSRPGVYYGYTF.

With respect to this clone: At one of its ends the junction is not consistent with the germline gene, which may arise from a read error. CDR3 coding DNA: TGTGCCAGCAGCCTAGACAGACCCTACGAGCAGTACTTC. This translates into CASSLDRPYEQYF. This chain joins TRBV11-2 and TRBJ2-7, with D possibly matching TRBD1 (5 bases). Germline assignment: CDR1 SGHAT and CDR2 FQNNGV. The CDR3 totals 13 residues. The full variable domain, rest sourced from reference TRBV11-2 and TRBJ2-7, is EAGVAQSPRYKIIEKRQSVAFWCNPISGHATLYWYQQILGQGPKLLIQFQNNGVVDDSQLPKDRFSAERLKGVDSTLKIQPAKLEDSAVYLCASSLDRPYEQYFGPGTRLTVT.

This clone appeared once. Different DNA sequences within this sample yield the same CDR3. The J gene is TRBJ2-7, the V gene TRBV29-1; possible D gene TRBD2, 7 bases. CDR3 size: 13 residues. Looked up from germline, CDR1 is SQVTM and CDR2 is ANQGSEA. Trimming removed 7 bases at V and 7 bases at J, with 20 bases between. CDR3 region: CSAPLGGAGEQYF. The CDR3 coding sequence is TGCAGCGCTCCGTTGGGGGGGGCAGGGGAGCAGTACTTC.

This sequence joins TRBV11-3 and TRBJ2-1, with 7 bases fitting TRBD1. J gave up 6 bases and V 1 base, and 9 bases lay outside the gene matches. The germline gives CDR1 SGHNT, CDR2 YENEEA. CDR3 size: 16 residues. The CDR3 region has the DNA TGTGCCAGCAGCTTAGCCGCCCCGACAGGGCTCAATGAGCAGTTCTTC. The encoded protein is CASSLAAPTGLNEQFF.

This chain connects TRBV27 to TRBJ2-7; TRBD2 agrees at 10 bases. Trimming at V came to 5 bases and at J to 2 bases, leaving 6 bases not matched to a gene. The CDR3 spans 15 residues. Germline V gives CDR1 MNHEY, CDR2 SMNVEV (reference sequence). CDR3 DNA: TGTGCCAGCAGTCTCGCGGGACTAGCGACCTACGAGCAGTACTTC. This codes for CASSLAGLATYEQYF.

The chain links TRBV14 to TRBJ2-1; 9 positions agree with TRBD2. Germline V gives CDR1 SGHDN, CDR2 FVKESK. The CDR3 has 15 amino acids. The V segment lost 2 bases and the J segment 7 bases; nucleotides outside the gene matches: 6. CDR3 in DNA: TGTGCCAGCAGCCAACTAGCGGGACTGGGTAATGAGCAGTTCTTC. Translated: CASSQLAGLGNEQFF.

The genes are TRBV7-8 and TRBJ1-4; D is uncertain. Between the trimmed V and J ends, which lost 1 base and 2 bases, there was a span of 8 bases. CDR1 and CDR2 (germline): SGHVS, FQNEAQ. This CDR3 is built from 15 residues. As DNA, the CDR3 is TGTGCCAGCAGCTTAGACGGTGATACTAATGAAAAACTGTTTTTT. This codes for CASSLDGDTNEKLFF.

The chain uses TRBV25-1 and TRBJ2-6; D is undetermined. Between the trimmed V and J ends, which lost 0 bases and 2 bases, there was a span of 5 bases. The CDR3 runs 15 residues. Germline-derived CDR1 and CDR2 are MGHDK and SYGVNS. In DNA, the CDR3 is TGTGCCAGCAGTGAATACCAGGCTGGGGCCAACGTCCTGACTTTC. Translating it yields CASSEYQAGANVLTF.

In this sample, this clone turned up once. The CDR3: CASSIGVGNTIYF. CDR3 bases: TGTGCCAGTAGTATAGGGGTTGGAAACACCATATATTTT. The chain links TRBV19 to TRBJ1-3; D is ambiguous. The CDR3 is 13 amino acids. Germline assignment: CDR1 LNHDA and CDR2 SQIVND (reference sequence). Trimming shortened V by 1 base and J by 3 bases, and 4 bases separated the two germline ends.

This chain uses TRBV19 with TRBJ2-7; 10 nucleotides align to TRBD1. The germline V gene encodes CDR1 LNHDA and CDR2 SQIVND (reference sequence). CDR3 size: 15 residues. J gave up 5 bases and V 2 bases, and 6 bases lay outside the gene matches. The DNA for the CDR3 is TGTGCCAGTAGTATAACGGGGACAGGGGCCCACGAGCAGTACTTC. This sequence encodes CASSITGTGAHEQYF. Combining the CDR3 with reference TRBV19 and TRBJ2-7 gives the whole variable domain DGGITQSPKYLFRKEGQNVTLSCEQNLNHDAMYWYRQDPGQGLRLIYYSQIVNDFQKGDIAEGYSVSREKKESFPLTVTSAQKNPTAFYLCASSITGTGAHEQYFGPGTRLTVT.

The V and J genes are TRBV4-3 and TRBJ2-1; D is possibly TRBD2 (5 bases). The CDR3 length is 17 residues. The ends were cut back, 0 bases at V and 1 base at J, with 13 bases in the middle. In germline, CDR1 is LGHNA, CDR2 YSLEER. DNA of the CDR3: TGCGCCAGCAGCCAAGATCTTCGGGGTGGGTCCTACAATGAGCAGTTCTTC. This encodes CASSQDLRGGSYNEQFF.

This clone was picked up one time. J is TRBJ1-2 and V is TRBV7-8, with D possibly being TRBD1 (5 bases). CDR1 SGHVS and CDR2 FQNEAQ come from the germline V gene. This CDR3 has 13 residues. The V and J ends lost 3 bases and 8 bases respectively, with 13 bases between them. CDR3 residues: CASSFGQGNGYTF. The CDR3 nucleotides read TGTGCCAGCAGCTTCGGGCAGGGTAACGGCTACACCTTC.

The gene calls are TRBV7-2 and TRBJ1-1, with 7 bases lining up with TRBD1. Germline values: CDR1 SGHTA, CDR2 FQGNSA. V lost 1 base and J lost 0; bases outside the gene matches: 2. This CDR3 contains 15 residues. CDR3 coding DNA: TGTGCCAGCAGCTTAGGGGGACAGATGAACACTGAAGCTTTCTTT. It specifies CASSLGGQMNTEAFF.

Only a few counts were recorded for this clone. V gene TRBV11-2 combines with J gene TRBJ1-1; 7 nucleotides match TRBD1. Germline V gene data show CDR1 as SGHAT and CDR2 as FQNNGV. V lost 4 bases and J lost 3; bases outside the gene matches: 8. The CDR3 runs 15 residues. CDR3 protein: CASSWSTTGYTEAFF. The CDR3 region has the DNA TGTGCCAGCAGCTGGTCAACGACAGGGTACACTGAAGCTTTCTTT.

The CDR3 DNA reads as TGTGCCACCAGCAGAGATAGAGTAAGGGGTAGTGACAATGAGCAGTTCTTC. It encodes CATSRDRVRGSDNEQFF. J is TRBJ2-1 and V is TRBV15; possibly TRBD1 for D (5 bases). CDR3 size: 17 residues. Germline loops: CDR1 LNHNV, CDR2 YYDKDF (reference sequence). V was pared by 0 bases and J by 5 bases, with 17 bases between.

In its sample, this clone was seen once. V is TRBV4-3 and J is TRBJ2-7; weak D call: TRBD2 (6 bases). Germline CDR1 reads LGHNA; CDR2 reads YSLEER. The CDR3 contains 15 residues. V lost 1 base and J lost 4, with 14 bases in between. DNA for the CDR3: TGCGCCAGCAGCCAAGGGGGGACGGGGAGGTACGAGCAGTACTTC. It translates to CASSQGGTGRYEQYF.

The V gene is TRBV30, the J gene TRBJ2-7; D is tentatively TRBD1 or TRBD2 (5 bases each). V was pared by 5 bases and J by 4 bases, with 21 bases between. Germline CDR1 reads GTSNPN; CDR2 reads SVGIG (reference sequence). This CDR3 has 15 residues. The chain's CDR3 is CAWGTSLGVGYEQYF. CDR3 sequence (DNA): TGTGCCTGGGGAACTTCATTGGGGGTTGGGTACGAGCAGTACTTC.